A selection of T cell receptor beta chains follows, all from one sample in a study of early T cells in non-severe SARS-CoV-2 infection. TCRdb passed the 5' RACE reads through MiXCR, listing each CDR3 protein once. The sample includes about 30,000 distinct CDR3 sequences, around 7% of them seen just once. The specimen was whole blood. The receptors come from an adult who was a healthcare worker with PCR-confirmed SARS-CoV-2 infection or an uninfected control (not recorded which). Both conserved end residues are part of each CDR3. Fields, in order: clone size, J gene, V gene, D gene, CDR3 protein, CDR3 DNA. D genes are given only for firm matches. Rows give clone size only sometimes, using once, few, many, or a class for an expanded clone.

NA,TRBJ2-7,TRBV2,NA,CASRREGDEQYF,TGTGCCAGCAGAAGGGAAGGGGACGAGCAGTACTTC
many,TRBJ1-1,TRBV18,NA,CASSPVWSRDTEAFF,TGTGCCAGCTCACCAGTCTGGTCCAGAGACACTGAAGCTTTCTTT
many,TRBJ1-2,TRBV24-1,TRBD1,CATSDSTAQGAFYGYTF,TGTGCCACCAGTGATTCGACCGCACAGGGGGCTTTCTATGGCTACACCTTC
many,TRBJ2-1,TRBV24-1,TRBD1,CATSDDRDNEQFF,TGTGCCACCAGTGATGACAGGGACAATGAGCAGTTCTTC
many,TRBJ2-5,TRBV5-1,TRBD1,CASSNGQVETQYF,TGCGCCAGCAGCAATGGACAGGTCGAGACCCAGTACTTC
NA,TRBJ1-5,TRBV20-1,TRBD1,CSASQHTGTGLGQPQHF,TGCAGTGCTAGCCAGCACACCGGGACAGGGTTAGGGCAGCCCCAGCATTTT
NA,TRBJ1-1,TRBV28,TRBD1,CASTGQGLNTEAFF,TGTGCCAGTACAGGACAGGGGCTGAACACTGAAGCTTTCTTT
many,TRBJ1-2,TRBV3-1,TRBD1,CASSGGTASYGYTF,TGTGCCAGCAGCGGCGGGACAGCCTCCTATGGCTACACCTTC
many,TRBJ1-5,TRBV6-5,NA,CASSYRGGLDQPQHF,TGTGCCAGCAGTTACCGAGGGGGGCTCGATCAGCCCCAGCATTTT
NA,TRBJ2-1,TRBV13,NA,CASSLDRGEQFF,TGTGCCAGCAGCTTAGACCGGGGTGAGCAGTTCTTC
NA,TRBJ2-5,TRBV2,TRBD2,CASSGQLAGGETQYF,TGTGCCAGCAGTGGTCAACTAGCGGGAGGCGAGACCCAGTACTTC
many,TRBJ1-2,TRBV6-5,TRBD1,CASRGDSRTYGYTF,TGTGCCAGCAGAGGGGACAGCCGAACGTATGGCTACACCTTC
many,TRBJ1-1,TRBV12-3/TRBV12-4,NA,CASSPGPHRGTEAFF,TGTGCCAGCAGTCCCGGACCTCATCGGGGGACTGAAGCTTTCTTT
many,TRBJ1-4,TRBV27,TRBD1,CASSLSRQGAREKLFF,TGTGCCAGCAGTTTATCACGACAGGGGGCAAGGGAAAAACTGTTTTTT
many,TRBJ2-7,TRBV20-1,TRBD2,CSARGGSPYEQYF,TGCAGTGCGCGAGGCGGGAGCCCCTACGAGCAGTACTTC
many,TRBJ2-3,TRBV5-1,NA,CASRVDYSTDTQYF,TGCGCCAGCAGGGTGGATTACAGCACAGATACGCAGTATTTT
few,TRBJ2-7,TRBV7-8,TRBD2,CASSHQWASGTYEQYF,TGTGCCAGCAGCCATCAGTGGGCTAGCGGTACCTACGAGCAGTACTTC
many,TRBJ2-7,TRBV7-9,TRBD2,CASSLGGLAVYEQYF,TGTGCCAGCAGCTTAGGGGGACTAGCGGTATACGAGCAGTACTTC
many,TRBJ1-2,TRBV5-1,NA,CASGGAYGYTF,TGCGCCAGCGGGGGCGCCTATGGCTACACCTTC